The 19 T cell receptor beta chains in this list originate from one sample, sequenced in a study of identical twins. TCRdb re-called the 5' RACE reads through MiXCR, storing one row per CDR3 protein. The repertoire consists of hundreds of thousands of distinct CDR3 sequences, with less than 9% occurring once and the leading ten covering over 1.5%. The same specimen was also included in a second study, on yellow fever vaccine responses in identical twins.

Sequencing used PBMCs. The origin of the receptors is a woman aged 18 to 35 in good health.

Many counts were recorded for this clonotype. CDR3 amino acids: CATSRPSGGQNSPLHF. The CDR3 DNA reads as TGTGCCACCAGCAGGCCCTCAGGGGGTCAAAATTCACCCCTCCACTTT. This chain connects TRBV15 to TRBJ1-6, with 7 bases aligning to TRBD1. J was trimmed by 7 bases and V by 3 bases; bases with no gene match: 9. Germline V gene sequence: CDR1 LNHNV, CDR2 YYDKDF (reference sequence). The CDR3 covers 16 residues.

Comments on this clonotype: No conserved phenylalanine or tryptophan is present at the end of the CDR3, so a read error is the likely explanation. The limits of the CDR3 on the DNA are not certain, so only TCRdb's listed CDR3 is given. This chain uses TRBV7-9 with TRBJ2-2; the table's D call, TRBD2, has no DNA check behind it. The germline CDR1 and CDR2 sequences are SEHNR and FQNEAQ (reference sequence). Termini included, the CDR3 measures 17 amino acids. CDR3 protein: CASSRETSTNTGELFFP.

This clonotype was picked up a small number of times. This chain joins TRBV4-1 and TRBJ2-1; D might be TRBD1 (6 bases). Germline V gene data show CDR1 as MGHRA and CDR2 as YSYEKL. CDR3 length: 17 residues. V lost 1 base, J lost 1 base, and 14 bases lay in between. The CDR3 reads CASSQAQTRGSYNEQFF. CDR3 bases: TGCGCCAGCAGCCAAGCCCAAACCAGGGGTTCCTACAATGAGCAGTTCTTC.

This clonotype was observed a few times. The chain recombines TRBV12-3 or TRBV12-4 with TRBJ2-1; 7 bases match TRBD1. V shed 1 base, J shed 1 base, and the junction held 7 bases outside the gene matches. The CDR3 is made up of 17 amino acids. The DNA of the CDR3 is TGTGCCAGCAGTTTAGGTAGCGTGACAGGGTCCTACAATGAGCAGTTCTTC. Encoded protein: CASSLGSVTGSYNEQFF.

The V and J genes are TRBV5-1 and TRBJ2-3; D is possibly TRBD1 (6 bases). V lost 4 bases and J lost 4, with 10 bases in between. From germline, CDR1 is SGHRS and CDR2 YFSETQ. This CDR3 has 13 residues. The CDR3 DNA follows: TGCGCCAGCAGCCAACAGGGACCAGATACGCAGTATTTT. Protein sequence: CASSQQGPDTQYF.

The sample holds a few counts of this clonotype. V gene TRBV3-1 combines with J gene TRBJ2-3, with 10 bases fitting TRBD2. Germline assignment: CDR1 LGHDT and CDR2 YNNKEL (reference sequence). This CDR3 comprises 16 residues. After removal of 2 bases from V and 6 bases from J, the junction contained 8 bases not matched to a gene. CDR3 DNA: TGTGCCAGCAGCCAACTAGCGGGAGAGGTGGTGGATACGCAGTATTTT. Protein: CASSQLAGEVVDTQYF.

The gene calls are TRBV6-5 and TRBJ2-1; perhaps D is TRBD1 or TRBD2 (6 bases each). There are 15 residues in the CDR3. Trimming pared 2 bases from V and 3 bases from J, leaving 11 bases between. Germline V gene sequence: CDR1 MNHEY, CDR2 SVGAGI. The CDR3 is CASSYRGADYNEQFF. CDR3 DNA: TGTGCCAGCAGTTACAGGGGGGCAGACTACAATGAGCAGTTCTTC.

This clonotype was detected only a few times. This chain joins TRBV20-1 and TRBJ2-2, with D uncertain. Per the germline V gene, CDR1 is DFQATT and CDR2 is SNEGSKA (reference sequence). Trimming took off 6 bases at V and 4 bases at J, with 9 bases between the two ends. The CDR3 length is 12 residues. The CDR3 nucleotides are TGCAGTGCCAGTAAGGTCACCGGGGAGCTGTTTTTT. It encodes CSASKVTGELFF.

This clonotype was seen a few times. The chain combines TRBV11-3 with TRBJ2-1; no definite D call. CDR1 and CDR2 from the germline V gene are SGHNT and YENEEA. The V end was cut by 1 base, the J end by 8 bases, with 12 bases between. CDR3 length: 14 amino acids. The DNA of the CDR3 is TGTGCCAGCAGCTTAGGGCTAGTTATGTATGAGCAGTTCTTC. This encodes CASSLGLVMYEQFF.

This clonotype was recorded at least ten times. The chain couples TRBV5-5 to TRBJ2-7; 8 bases are shared with TRBD2. The germline V gene encodes CDR1 SGHKS and CDR2 YYEKEE (reference sequence). With 5 bases clipped from V and 4 bases from J, the junction kept 11 bases outside the gene matches. The CDR3 extends over 15 amino acids. CDR3 sequence: CASRDPGLVLYEQYF. The CDR3 region has the DNA TGTGCCAGCAGGGATCCGGGACTAGTCTTATACGAGCAGTACTTC.

This clonotype was recorded at least ten times. The gene calls are TRBV6-2 or TRBV6-3 and TRBJ1-1, with D tentatively TRBD1 (5 bases). The ends were cut back, 5 bases at V and 0 bases at J, with 13 bases in the middle. The CDR3 spans 15 residues. CDR1 is MNHEY, CDR2 SVGEGT, per germline. CDR3 bases: TGTGCCAGCAGTGACCCGGGGACCTTGAACACTGAAGCTTTCTTT. This codes for CASSDPGTLNTEAFF.

This clonotype came up a few times. The chain joins TRBV29-1 to TRBJ2-1, with 11 bases lining up with TRBD1. Germline CDR1 and CDR2: SQVTM and ANQGSEA. Losses at the gene ends were 3 bases for V and 6 bases for J; bases not matched to a gene: 10. This CDR3 has 16 residues. The CDR3 nucleotides are TGCAGCGTTGACTCGTATCGGACAGGGGGCTCCAATGAGCAGTTCTTC. Translated: CSVDSYRTGGSNEQFF.

The DNA of the CDR3 is TGTGCCAGCAGCTTAGGGACAGTCTACTCCTACAATGAGCAGTTCTTC. Translating it yields CASSLGTVYSYNEQFF. The genes are TRBV7-9 and TRBJ2-1, with D maybe TRBD1 (6 bases). The length of the CDR3 is 16 residues. V was cut by 1 base and J by 0 bases, with 10 bases left in between. Germline V gives CDR1 SEHNR, CDR2 FQNEAQ (reference sequence).

In its sample, this clonotype was seen many times. The chain carries TRBV29-1 and TRBJ2-2; D perhaps matches TRBD2 (6 bases). The CDR3 sequence is 11 residues long. CDR1 SQVTM and CDR2 ANQGSEA come from the germline V gene. The V end lost 6 bases, the J end lost 6 bases, and 8 bases lay between the germline ends. CDR3 loop: CSVGGSGELFF. CDR3 in DNA: TGCAGCGTCGGGGGTTCCGGGGAGCTGTTTTTT.

The rearrangement links TRBV29-1 to TRBJ1-1; 7 nucleotides line up with TRBD1. CDR3 length equals 18 residues. V was pared by 7 bases and J by 0 bases, with 20 bases of the junction left unmatched. Germline V gives CDR1 SQVTM, CDR2 ANQGSEA. The CDR3 DNA follows: TGCAGCGGCGACAGGGTCAGTAGAGAGATTCAGATGAACACTGAAGCTTTCTTT. This codes for CSGDRVSREIQMNTEAFF.

The V gene is TRBV7-9, the J gene TRBJ1-1; TRBD1 is a possible D gene (6 bases). This CDR3 has 14 amino acids. Trimming stripped 2 bases from V and 2 bases from J, with 9 bases between. Germline CDR1 is SEHNR and CDR2 is FQNEAQ (reference sequence). The CDR3 is CASSLTGFNTEAFF. The CDR3 DNA is TGTGCCAGCAGCTTAACAGGGTTTAACACTGAAGCTTTCTTT.

The chain has TRBV2 and TRBJ2-7; D possibly corresponds to TRBD2 (5 bases). From germline, CDR1 is SNHLY and CDR2 FYNNEI. The CDR3 extends over 13 amino acids. V was trimmed by 7 bases and J by 2 bases, leaving 12 bases between them. CDR3 bases: TGTGCCAGCACTATCGGGGAGACCTACGAGCAGTACTTC. Translation gives CASTIGETYEQYF.

This clonotype was detected only a few times. The chain has TRBV20-1 and TRBJ2-1; possibly TRBD2 for D (6 bases). CDR3 length: 15 amino acids. Trimming cost V 5 bases and J 6 bases, with 20 bases left between them. Per the germline V gene, CDR1 is DFQATT and CDR2 is SNEGSKA (reference sequence). The CDR3 region has the DNA TGCAGTGCTTGGGGTGGGAACGGGGGTAGCAATGAGCAGTTCTTC. Amino acid sequence: CSAWGGNGGSNEQFF.

This clonotype has at least ten counts. The V gene is TRBV20-1, the J gene TRBJ2-1; the D gene is possibly TRBD2 (6 bases). The CDR3 loop spans 15 amino acids. CDR1 and CDR2 from the germline V gene are DFQATT and SNEGSKA (reference sequence). Trimming took off 6 bases at V and 2 bases at J, with 17 bases between the two ends. CDR3 region: CSAPPGGRTYNEQFF. CDR3 DNA sequence: TGCAGTGCCCCCCCCGGGGGAAGGACCTACAATGAGCAGTTCTTC.